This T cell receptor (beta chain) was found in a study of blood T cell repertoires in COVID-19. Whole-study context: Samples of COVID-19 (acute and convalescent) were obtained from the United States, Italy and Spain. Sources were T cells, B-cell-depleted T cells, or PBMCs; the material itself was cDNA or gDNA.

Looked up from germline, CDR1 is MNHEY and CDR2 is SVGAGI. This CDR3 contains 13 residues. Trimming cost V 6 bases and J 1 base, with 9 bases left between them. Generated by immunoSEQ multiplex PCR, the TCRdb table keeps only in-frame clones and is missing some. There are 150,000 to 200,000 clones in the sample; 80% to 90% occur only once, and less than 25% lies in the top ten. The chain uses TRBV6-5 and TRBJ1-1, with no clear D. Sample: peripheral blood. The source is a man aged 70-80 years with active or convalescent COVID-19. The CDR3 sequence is CASRRHPNTEAFF. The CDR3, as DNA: TGTGCCAGCAGGAGACACCCGAACACTGAAGCTTTCTTT.